The present T cell receptor beta chain was sequenced within a study of blood T cells in healthy people across ages. Primed by a sample-barcoded 5' primer and a J-beta primer mix, a second PCR proceeded for about 6 to 12 cycles. Every cDNA molecule carried a tag from a template-switch adaptor bearing 12 random nucleotides. TCRdb reprocessed the 5' RACE reads via MiXCR and lists one record per CDR3 protein. Among around 1.5 million distinct CDR3 sequences listed, approximately 60% were seen once. Note on this clonotype: The target antigen is unknown.

Total RNA was isolated from each sample in quantities of at least 6 micrograms. This CDR3 spans 15 amino acids. Germline assignment: CDR1 SQVTM and CDR2 ANQGSEA. The V gene end was trimmed by 2 bases and the J gene end by 6 bases; junction bases not matched to a gene: 8. Regarding the study as a whole: Estimated diversity across one million T cells was deemed an underestimate.

This clonotype was sampled from a man younger than 35 in good health. Sequenced sample: blood. The chain is built from TRBV29-1 and TRBJ2-1, with 9 bases matching TRBD2. CDR3 DNA sequence: TGCAGCGTTGAAAAGACTAGCGGCTTTTTCAATGAGCAGTTCTTC. Protein: CSVEKTSGFFNEQFF.